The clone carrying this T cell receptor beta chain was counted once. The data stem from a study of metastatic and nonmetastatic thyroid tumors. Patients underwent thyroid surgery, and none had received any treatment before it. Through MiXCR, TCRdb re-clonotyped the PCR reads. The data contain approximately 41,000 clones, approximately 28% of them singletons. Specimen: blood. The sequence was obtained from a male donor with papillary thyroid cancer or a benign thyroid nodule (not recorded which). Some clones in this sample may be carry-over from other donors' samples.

The CDR3 loop reads CSARLTGKTYEQYF. The CDR3 coding sequence is TGCAGTGCTAGATTGACAGGGAAAACCTACGAGCAGTACTTC. The chain combines TRBV20-1 with TRBJ2-7; the match to TRBD1 covers 7 bases. The trim removed 2 bases at V and 2 bases at J, leaving 6 bases unmatched. Germline values: CDR1 DFQATT, CDR2 SNEGSKA (reference sequence). The CDR3 is 14 residues long.